Shown below are 17 T cell receptor beta chains from a single sample sequenced in a study of low-dose radiotherapy and immunotherapy resistance in tumors. Alpha- and beta-chain coverage of first-strand cDNA came from TRAV- and TRBV-specific primers. TCRs underwent roughly 19 PCR cycles of amplification with a constant-region primer and V-primer adapter. TCRdb reprocessed the reads with MiXCR, giving one entry per CDR3 protein. The repertoire includes approximately 84,000 distinct CDR3 sequences, 15% to 20% of them detected once, and approximately 1.3% sits in the top ten. Regarding time point: after trial treatment. Documented treatment: LDRT plus nivolumab, ipilimumab, low-dose cyclophosphamide and aspirin (RACIN trial). The source was PBMCs, collected after low-dose radiotherapy plus immunotherapy. The receptors originated from a male donor with prostate cancer.

In its sample, this clonotype was seen many times. The CDR3, as DNA: TGTGCCAGCAGCTCCACAGGGAATCAGCCCCAGCATTTT. It is translated as CASSSTGNQPQHF. The chain employs TRBV6-5 and TRBJ1-5; TRBD1 is a possible D gene (6 bases). Trimming took off 6 bases at V and 4 bases at J, with 10 bases between the two ends. In germline, CDR1 is MNHEY, CDR2 SVGAGI. CDR3 length: 13 amino acids.

V gene TRBV6-2 or TRBV6-3 combines with J gene TRBJ2-3, with TRBD2 matching over 7 bases. Germline CDR1 is MNHEY and CDR2 is SVGEGT. Unmatched junction bases numbered 10, after V lost 6 bases and J lost 4 bases. The CDR3 is 15 residues long. CDR3 in DNA: TGTGCCAGCAGCGAGACTAGCAGCCGGCCAGATACGCAGTATTTT. Protein: CASSETSSRPDTQYF.

As to this clonotype: A single base is all that separates this from a far larger clone, so a read error is likely. The V call is TRBV4-2, the J call TRBJ2-7; D tentatively reads TRBD1 or TRBD2 (5 bases each). This CDR3 region has 16 residues. The germline V gene encodes CDR1 LGHNA and CDR2 YNFKEQ. Trimming pared 5 bases from V and 0 bases from J, leaving 17 bases between. CDR3 sequence (DNA): TGTGCCAGCAGCGAAGTGGGGACGCTGACCTCCTACGAGCAGTACTTC. Encoded protein: CASSEVGTLTSYEQYF.

This clonotype was counted many times. J is TRBJ2-4 and V is TRBV12-3 or TRBV12-4; 7 bases fit TRBD1. V lost 6 bases, J lost 5 bases, and 7 bases stayed unmatched. This CDR3 is built from 14 residues. The CDR3 sequence: CASRTGQTENIQYF. Here the CDR3 DNA reads TGTGCCAGCAGGACGGGACAGACAGAAAACATTCAGTACTTC.

As concerns this clonotype: Only one base separates this from a far larger clonotype, so it likely reflects a read error. This chain joins TRBV6-1 and TRBJ2-1, with 10 bases identical to TRBD1. V was pared by 5 bases and J by 10 bases, with 11 bases of the junction left unmatched. Germline CDR1 MNHNS, CDR2 SASEGT. The CDR3 spans 15 residues. CDR3 residues: CASSYPTGGQLEQFF. The CDR3 DNA reads as TGTGCCAGCAGTTACCCGACAGGGGGCCAGCTCGAGCAGTTCTTC.

This clonotype was observed at least ten times. The chain combines TRBV20-1 with TRBJ2-7, with D hard to call. This CDR3 comprises 15 residues. Trimming took 2 bases from V and 2 from J, leaving 16 bases between them. CDR1 DFQATT and CDR2 SNEGSKA come from the germline V gene (reference sequence). The CDR3 DNA reads as TGCAGTGCTAGAACTTGGGGTAACGGCCCCTACGAGCAGTACTTC. Residues: CSARTWGNGPYEQYF.

This clonotype was counted at least ten times. The chain has TRBV27 and TRBJ1-5, with TRBD1 as a possible D gene (5 bases). The germline V and J ends were trimmed by 5 bases and 4 bases, with 12 bases remaining between them. The CDR3 consists of 14 residues. Germline loops: CDR1 MNHEY, CDR2 SMNVEV (reference sequence). CDR3 amino acids: CASSARGNNQPQHF. CDR3 DNA sequence: TGTGCCAGCAGTGCCCGGGGGAATAATCAGCCCCAGCATTTT.

The chain joins TRBV30 to TRBJ1-5; D remains ambiguous. The germline V and J ends were trimmed by 0 bases and 0 bases, with 3 bases remaining between them. Germline lookup yields CDR1 GTSNPN and CDR2 SVGIG (reference sequence). The CDR3 runs to 13 residues. The chain's CDR3 is CAWSVNSNQPQHF. CDR3 bases: TGTGCCTGGAGTGTCAATAGCAATCAGCCCCAGCATTTT. Full variable domain (rest looked up from reference TRBV30 and TRBJ1-5): SQTIHQWPATLVQPVGSPLSLECTVEGTSNPNLYWYRQAAGRGLQLLFYSVGIGQISSEVPQNLSASRPQDRQFILSSKKLLLSDSGFYLCAWSVNSNQPQHFGDGTRLSIL.

This clonotype was observed many times. The V and J genes are TRBV5-1 and TRBJ1-2, with no clear D. The CDR3 extends over 13 amino acids. The germline V gene encodes CDR1 SGHRS and CDR2 YFSETQ. Trimming took 0 bases from V and 6 from J, leaving 9 bases between them. CDR3 DNA: TGCGCCAGCAGCTTGGACTGGCGTGATGGCTACACCTTC. Amino acids: CASSLDWRDGYTF.

Concerning this clonotype itself: This likely reflects a read error, since a far larger clone is one base away. The chain links TRBV28 to TRBJ2-7; no definite D call. Germline V gives CDR1 MDHEN, CDR2 SYDVKM. CDR3 length equals 13 residues. Here the CDR3 reads CASSQDQPYEQYF. CDR3 DNA sequence: TGCGCCAGCAGCCAAGATCAGCCCTACGAGCAGTACTTC.

J is TRBJ1-1 and V is TRBV2; 9 nucleotides agree with TRBD1. This CDR3 is built from 11 residues. Unmatched junction bases numbered 5, after V lost 8 bases and J lost 10 bases. Germline CDR1 is SNHLY and CDR2 is FYNNEI. The CDR3 loop is CASRDRERAFF. The CDR3 DNA reads TGTGCCAGCCGGGACAGGGAGCGAGCTTTCTTT.

The table lists this clonotype with many counts. The rearrangement links TRBV19 to TRBJ1-1, with D unresolved. Germline V gene lookup returns CDR1 LNHDA and CDR2 SQIVND (reference sequence). With 0 bases removed from V and 10 bases from J, the gap between germline ends came to 21 bases. The CDR3 length is 16 residues. CDR3 nucleotides: TGTGCCAGTAGTATAGATCTATACGAGGGCCGAGTGGGAGCTTTCTTT. It codes for CASSIDLYEGRVGAFF.

This clonotype has at least ten counts. CDR3 loop: CASSLSPGQLGYTF. In DNA, the CDR3 is TGTGCCAGCAGTTTATCGCCGGGACAGCTTGGCTACACCTTC. The chain is built from TRBV28 and TRBJ1-2; 7 bases align to TRBD1. CDR1 is MDHEN and CDR2 is SYDVKM in the germline V gene. With V trimmed by 1 base and J by 7 bases, 6 bases remained unmatched. The CDR3 extends over 14 amino acids.

The V call is TRBV27, the J call TRBJ2-5; 8 nucleotides match TRBD1. V was clipped by 2 bases and J by 5 bases; unmatched bases: 7. CDR1 and CDR2 from the germline V gene are MNHEY and SMNVEV (reference sequence). This CDR3 region has 15 residues. The CDR3 bases are TGTGCCAGCAGTTTAAGCCAGGGGGCTAGCGAGACCCAGTACTTC. This translates into CASSLSQGASETQYF.

In its sample, this clonotype was seen many times. The CDR3 DNA reads as TGTGCCAGCATCCGACAGGGGTCAGATACGCAGTATTTT. Encoded protein: CASIRQGSDTQYF. This chain joins TRBV27 and TRBJ2-3, with 8 bases matching TRBD1. CDR1 MNHEY and CDR2 SMNVEV come from the germline V gene (reference sequence). After removal of 7 bases from V and 4 bases from J, the junction contained 4 bases not matched to a gene. The CDR3 extends over 13 amino acids.

This clonotype was recorded at least ten times. The rearrangement joins TRBV11-2 to TRBJ2-2, with D perhaps assigned TRBD1 or TRBD2 (5 bases each). Trimming took off 1 base at V and 2 bases at J, with 11 bases between the two ends. The CDR3 has 16 amino acids. Germline values: CDR1 SGHAT, CDR2 FQNNGV. The CDR3 DNA follows: TGTGCCAGCAGCTTAGGGGGACCCCTAAACACCGGGGAGCTGTTTTTT. It is translated as CASSLGGPLNTGELFF.

This clonotype was counted many times. The chain couples TRBV4-3 to TRBJ2-1; D uncertain. In germline, CDR1 is LGHNA, CDR2 YSLEER. This CDR3 comprises 13 residues. Deletions cut 2 bases from V and 8 bases from J, with 10 bases between. CDR3 region: CASSQRIFDEQFF. DNA of the CDR3: TGCGCCAGCAGCCAACGGATATTCGATGAGCAGTTCTTC.